This T cell receptor beta chain stems from a study of cytomegalovirus exposure and HLA in healthy donors. Background on the study: Unique TCRs numbering roughly 85 million, obtained from HLA-typed donors, made up an early data release. Findings and caveats of the study: TRBV6-2, TRBV6-3 and some other V segments were unresolvable in 87-base-pair reads. A link between a missense DCLRE1C variant and TCR beta V- and J-gene trimming emerged from a later analysis.

Trimming took 1 base from V and 4 from J, leaving 4 bases between them. The CDR3 covers 12 residues. Per the germline V gene, CDR1 is MDHEN and CDR2 is SYDVKM. In the case of this clone: What it binds is unknown.

Researchers ran the PCR with 60 Vbeta and 13 Jbeta primers. Clones were sequenced by immunoSEQ multiplex PCR, and TCRdb holds only the in-frame ones, with some missing. Among 100,000 to 150,000 clones, around 78% were seen once, and the ten largest hold 1.9%. This TCR was recovered from a man aged 45 to 65 in good health and CMV-seronegative. The chain links TRBV28 to TRBJ1-2; D unclear. Sequenced sample: PBMCs. The CDR3 region is CASSLSSYGYTF. The CDR3 bases are TGTGCCAGCAGTTTATCCTCCTATGGCTACACCTTC.